The 17 T cell receptor beta chains given below trace back to one sample, sequenced in a study of T and B cells in COVID-19 patients (dated by TCRdb to the early 2020s). Genomic DNA extracted from blood was used in amounts of about 220-550 ng for amplification of TRB repertoires. The sequencing machine was an Illumina MiSeq. Multiplex PCR with BIOMED2 TRB-A/B primer pools was used to amplify TRB rearrangements. TCRdb reworked the public reads: Q25 trimming with fastp, MiXCR clone assembly, productive beta chains retained. Duplicate CDR3 protein sequences are folded into a single record with the most common DNA and genes. In all, the sample holds approximately 16,000 distinct CDR3 sequences, and around 30% of those were seen once. Clones ranked in the top ten supply 1% to 1.5% of the sample. Source material: blood. All receptors come from a human donor who had recovered from COVID-19.

This sequence joins TRBV12-3 or TRBV12-4 and TRBJ1-2, with 7 bases aligning to TRBD1. Trimming took 5 bases from V and 6 from J; bases not matched to a gene: 6. The CDR3 loop spans 13 amino acids. The CDR3 DNA sequence: TGTGCCAGCAGTATCCGACAGGGTCATGGCTACACCTTC. Translation: CASSIRQGHGYTF.

This clonotype was detected many times. This chain joins TRBV15 and TRBJ2-2, with no clear D. This CDR3 spans 12 amino acids. Germline loops: CDR1 LNHNV, CDR2 YYDKDF (reference sequence). The ends were cut back, 2 bases at V and 6 bases at J, with 4 bases in the middle. CDR3 DNA: TGTGCCACCAGCAGATCACCCGGGGAGCTGTTTTTT. Protein: CATSRSPGELFF.

The table lists this clonotype with a few counts. V gene TRBV6-5 combines with J gene TRBJ1-6; D is undetermined. This CDR3 region has 15 residues. The V gene lost 0 bases and the J gene lost 6 bases, with 9 bases spanning the gap. Germline loops: CDR1 MNHEY, CDR2 SVGAGI. This chain's CDR3 is CASSYSTGSNSPLHF. The CDR3 nucleotides are TGTGCCAGCAGTTACTCGACGGGATCTAATTCACCCCTCCACTTT.

This clonotype was seen only a few times. The CDR3 DNA sequence: TGTGCCACCAGTGACCTACTAGCGGGAGCAGATGAGCAGTTCTTC. Translation gives CATSDLLAGADEQFF. The rearrangement uses TRBV24-1 and TRBJ2-1, with 11 bases aligning to TRBD2. The J segment lost 8 bases and the V segment lost 4 bases, leaving 6 bases of the junction unmatched. The CDR3 covers 15 residues. CDR1 and CDR2 (germline): KGHDR, SFDVKD.

This sequence joins TRBV6-2 or TRBV6-3 and TRBJ2-7, with D possibly called TRBD1 or TRBD2 (8 bases each). Germline CDR1 is MNHEY and CDR2 is SVGEGT. The length of the CDR3 is 14 residues. V lost 6 bases and J lost 6, with 18 bases in between. CDR3 sequence: CASSGGDRRGEQYF. The CDR3 DNA is TGTGCCAGCAGCGGGGGGGACAGGCGAGGCGAGCAGTACTTC.

The chain carries TRBV6-6 and TRBJ1-2; D gene ambiguous. Trimming cost V 2 bases and J 3 bases, with 10 bases left between them. CDR3 length: 14 amino acids. Germline CDR1 MNHNY, CDR2 SVGAGI (reference sequence). CDR3 residues: CASSYTVTDYGYTF. For the CDR3, the DNA is TGTGCCAGCAGTTACACCGTGACGGACTATGGCTACACCTTC.

This clonotype was detected only a few times. The V and J genes are TRBV5-6 and TRBJ1-6, with TRBD1 matching over 7 bases. In germline, CDR1 is SGHDT, CDR2 YYEEEE. V gave up 4 bases and J gave up 8 bases; unmatched junction bases: 9. The CDR3 extends over 15 amino acids. The CDR3 region is CASSPVTGPDSPLHF. DNA for the CDR3: TGTGCCAGCAGCCCAGTGACAGGGCCGGATTCACCCCTCCACTTT.

V usage is TRBV5-1 and J usage is TRBJ1-4, with TRBD1 identical over 7 bases. Germline CDR1 SGHRS, CDR2 YFSETQ. The junction had 6 bases not matched to a gene; V was cut back by 3 bases and J by 4 bases. The CDR3 sequence is 15 residues long. The CDR3 sequence is CASSWTGQNNEKLFF. The CDR3 coding sequence is TGCGCCAGCAGCTGGACGGGACAGAATAATGAAAAACTGTTTTTT. Drawing the rest from reference TRBV5-1 and TRBJ1-4, the complete variable domain is KAGVTQTPRYLIKTRGQQVTLSCSPISGHRSVSWYQQTPGQGLQFLFEYFSETQRNKGNFPGRFSGRQFSNSRSEMNVSTLELGDSALYLCASSWTGQNNEKLFFGSGTQLSVL.

The chain combines TRBV4-3 with TRBJ2-2; 7 bases are shared with TRBD1. The CDR3 is made up of 15 amino acids. Germline V CDR1 and CDR2: LGHNA, YSLEER. J gave up 6 bases and V 1 base, and 5 bases lay outside the gene matches. CDR3 loop: CASSQVRQGPGELFF. DNA for the CDR3: TGCGCCAGCAGCCAAGTGAGACAGGGTCCCGGGGAGCTGTTTTTT.

The chain joins TRBV11-3 to TRBJ2-1; 9 bases line up with TRBD1. The CDR3 runs to 16 residues. The germline gives CDR1 SGHNT, CDR2 YENEEA. Trimming at V came to 6 bases and at J to 1 base, leaving 7 bases not matched to a gene. DNA for the CDR3: TGTGCCAGCAGGCGGACAGGGGCCCTTTCCTACAATGAGCAGTTCTTC. Protein: CASRRTGALSYNEQFF.

The gene calls are TRBV5-4 and TRBJ1-4; D perhaps matches TRBD1 (5 bases). There are 16 residues in the CDR3. V lost 2 bases to trimming and J lost 4 bases, with 15 bases between them. In germline, CDR1 is SGHNT, CDR2 YYREEE (reference sequence). The CDR3: CASSFGQGLNNEKLFF. The CDR3 nucleotides are TGTGCCAGCAGCTTTGGTCAGGGACTCAATAATGAAAAACTGTTTTTT.

This clonotype showed up just a few times. The chain employs TRBV5-4 and TRBJ1-1; maybe TRBD1 (5 bases). The V gene lost 0 bases and the J gene lost 11 bases, with 14 bases spanning the gap. The CDR3 runs 13 residues. CDR1 and CDR2 from the germline V gene are SGHNT and YYREEE (reference sequence). The CDR3 is CASSLDRGDEAFF. The CDR3 DNA sequence: TGTGCCAGCAGCTTGGATCGGGGGGACGAGGCTTTCTTT.

The table lists this clonotype with a few counts. The V call is TRBV5-1, the J call TRBJ2-2; TRBD1 agrees at 8 bases. CDR1 SGHRS and CDR2 YFSETQ come from the germline V gene. J gave up 0 bases and V 2 bases, and 9 bases lay outside the gene matches. CDR3 length: 18 residues. The CDR3: CASSLKGQEFANTGELFF. DNA for the CDR3: TGCGCCAGCAGCTTAAAGGGACAGGAGTTCGCGAACACCGGGGAGCTGTTTTTT.

This clonotype is medium-sized in the sample. The CDR3 loop reads CASSDAVYGYTF. CDR3 sequence (DNA): TGTGCCAGCAGTGACGCGGTATATGGCTACACCTTC. The genes are TRBV6-5 and TRBJ1-2; D is unclear. The CDR3 loop spans 12 amino acids. The V end was cut by 5 bases, the J end by 5 bases, with 9 bases between. Germline CDR1 and CDR2: MNHEY and SVGAGI.

This clonotype was counted only a few times. This CDR3 is CATSRDGANYGYTF. Here the CDR3 DNA reads TGTGCCACCAGCAGAGATGGGGCTAACTATGGCTACACCTTC. V is TRBV15 and J is TRBJ1-2; D gene ambiguous. The V gene lost 0 bases and the J gene lost 0 bases, with 5 bases spanning the gap. The germline CDR1 and CDR2 sequences are LNHNV and YYDKDF (reference sequence). This CDR3 has 14 residues.

This chain joins TRBV7-9 and TRBJ1-1; D possibly corresponds to TRBD1 (6 bases). The ends were cut back, 4 bases at V and 3 bases at J, with 18 bases in the middle. The CDR3 extends over 16 amino acids. Germline values: CDR1 SEHNR, CDR2 FQNEAQ (reference sequence). The CDR3 sequence: CASSSPITGTYTEAFF. The CDR3 nucleotides read TGTGCCAGCAGCTCCCCAATAACAGGGACGTACACTGAAGCTTTCTTT. The whole variable domain, filled in from reference TRBV7-9 and TRBJ1-1, reads DTGVSQNPRHKITKRGQNVTFRCDPISEHNRLYWYRQTLGQGPEFLTYFQNEAQLEKSRLLSDRFSAERPKGSFSTLEIQRTEQGDSAMYLCASSSPITGTYTEAFFGQGTRLTVV.

In regard to this clonotype: A much larger clone lies a single base off, so this may be a read error. This chain connects TRBV18 to TRBJ2-2, with D tentatively TRBD1 (5 bases). Germline CDR1 reads KGHSH; CDR2 reads LQKENI. CDR3 length: 17 residues. The CDR3 protein is CASSPRQSDLNTGQLFF. CDR3 nucleotide sequence: TGTGCCAGCTCACCCCGACAGTCGGACCTGAACACCGGGCAGCTGTTTTTT.